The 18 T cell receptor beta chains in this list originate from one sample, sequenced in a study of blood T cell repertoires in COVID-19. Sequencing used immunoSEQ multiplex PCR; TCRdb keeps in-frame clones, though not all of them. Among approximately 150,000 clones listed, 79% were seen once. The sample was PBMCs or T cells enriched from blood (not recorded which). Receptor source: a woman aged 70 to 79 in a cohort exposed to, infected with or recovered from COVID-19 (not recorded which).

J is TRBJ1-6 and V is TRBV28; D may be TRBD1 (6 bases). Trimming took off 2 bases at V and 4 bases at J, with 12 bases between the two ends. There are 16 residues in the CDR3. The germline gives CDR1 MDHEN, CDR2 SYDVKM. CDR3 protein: CASSLNPQGYNSPLHF. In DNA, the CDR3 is TGTGCCAGCAGTTTAAATCCCCAGGGGTATAATTCACCCCTCCACTTT.

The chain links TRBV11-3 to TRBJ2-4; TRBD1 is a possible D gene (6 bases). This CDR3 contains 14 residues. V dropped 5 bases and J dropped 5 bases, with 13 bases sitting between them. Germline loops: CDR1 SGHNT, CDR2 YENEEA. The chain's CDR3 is CASSPQGPQNIQYF. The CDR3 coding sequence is TGTGCCAGCAGCCCACAGGGACCACAAAACATTCAGTACTTC.

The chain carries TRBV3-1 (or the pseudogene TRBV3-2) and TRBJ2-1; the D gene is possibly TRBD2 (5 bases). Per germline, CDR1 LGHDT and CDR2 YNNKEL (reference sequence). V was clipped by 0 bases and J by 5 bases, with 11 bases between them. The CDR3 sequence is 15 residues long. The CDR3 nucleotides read TGTGCCAGCAGCCAAGATCTCGGGGTACACAATGAGCAGTTCTTC. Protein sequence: CASSQDLGVHNEQFF.

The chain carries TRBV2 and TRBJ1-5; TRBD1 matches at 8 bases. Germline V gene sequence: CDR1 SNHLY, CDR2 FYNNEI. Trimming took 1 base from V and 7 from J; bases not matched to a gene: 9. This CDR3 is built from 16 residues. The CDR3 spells CASSEGAGGFRQPQHF. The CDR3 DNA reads TGTGCCAGCAGTGAAGGGGCAGGGGGCTTCCGGCAGCCCCAGCATTTT.

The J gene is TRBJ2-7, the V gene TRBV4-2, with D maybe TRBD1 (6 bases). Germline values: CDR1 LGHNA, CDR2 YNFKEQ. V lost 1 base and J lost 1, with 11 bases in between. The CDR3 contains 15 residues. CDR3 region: CASSQVFGTSYEQYF. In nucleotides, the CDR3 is TGTGCCAGCAGCCAAGTTTTTGGGACATCCTACGAGCAGTACTTC.

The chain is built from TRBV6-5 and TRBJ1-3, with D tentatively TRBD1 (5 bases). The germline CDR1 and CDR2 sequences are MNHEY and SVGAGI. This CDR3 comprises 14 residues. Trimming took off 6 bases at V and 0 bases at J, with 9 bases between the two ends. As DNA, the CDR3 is TGTGCCAGCAGCAGACAGAACTCTGGAAACACCATATATTTT. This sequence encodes CASSRQNSGNTIYF.

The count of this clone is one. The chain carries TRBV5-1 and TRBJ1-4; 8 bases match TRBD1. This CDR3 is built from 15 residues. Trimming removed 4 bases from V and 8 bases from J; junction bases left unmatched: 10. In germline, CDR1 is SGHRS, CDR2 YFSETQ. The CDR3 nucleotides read TGCGCCAGCAGCAGAAGTGGACAGGGCGGAGAAAAACTGTTTTTT. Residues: CASSRSGQGGEKLFF.

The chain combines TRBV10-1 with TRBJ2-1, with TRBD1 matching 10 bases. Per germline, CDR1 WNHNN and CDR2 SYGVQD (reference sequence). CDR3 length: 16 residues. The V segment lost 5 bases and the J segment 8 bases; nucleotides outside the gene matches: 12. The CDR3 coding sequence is TGCGCCAGCAGTCGATTCGGGACAGGGGAGGGTTATGAGCAGTTCTTC. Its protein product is CASSRFGTGEGYEQFF.

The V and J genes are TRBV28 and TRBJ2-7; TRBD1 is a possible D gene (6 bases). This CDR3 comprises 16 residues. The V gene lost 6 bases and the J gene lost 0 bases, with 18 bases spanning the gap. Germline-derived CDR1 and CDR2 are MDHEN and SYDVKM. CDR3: CASSLTGQIFSYEQYF. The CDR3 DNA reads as TGTGCCAGCAGCCTAACTGGACAGATATTCTCCTACGAGCAGTACTTC.

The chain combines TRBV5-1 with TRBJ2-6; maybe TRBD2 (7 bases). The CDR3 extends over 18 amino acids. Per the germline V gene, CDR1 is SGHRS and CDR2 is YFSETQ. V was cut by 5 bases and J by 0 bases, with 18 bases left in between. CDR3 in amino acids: CASRTLGGTPSGANVLTF. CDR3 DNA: TGCGCCAGCAGGACCCTCGGGGGGACACCCTCTGGGGCCAACGTCCTGACTTTC.

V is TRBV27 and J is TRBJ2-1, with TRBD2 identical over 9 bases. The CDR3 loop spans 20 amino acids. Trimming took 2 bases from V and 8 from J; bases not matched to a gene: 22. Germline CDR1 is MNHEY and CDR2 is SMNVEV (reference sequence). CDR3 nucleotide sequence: TGTGCCAGCAGTTTAAGGGGGAAAAGGGGGCTAGCGGGAAAGTTGGATGAGCAGTTCTTC. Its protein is CASSLRGKRGLAGKLDEQFF.

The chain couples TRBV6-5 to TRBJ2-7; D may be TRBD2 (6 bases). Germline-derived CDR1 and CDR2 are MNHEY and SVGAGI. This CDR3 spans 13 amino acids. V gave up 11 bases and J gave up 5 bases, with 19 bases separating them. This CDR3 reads CACGWGDWDEQYF. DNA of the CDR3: TGTGCCTGCGGATGGGGGGATTGGGACGAGCAGTACTTC.

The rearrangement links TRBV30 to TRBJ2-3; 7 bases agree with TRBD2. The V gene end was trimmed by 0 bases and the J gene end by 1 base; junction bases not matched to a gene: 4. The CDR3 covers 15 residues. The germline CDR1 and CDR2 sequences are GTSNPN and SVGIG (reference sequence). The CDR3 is CAWSVLSGGTDTQYF. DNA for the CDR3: TGTGCCTGGAGTGTCTTGAGCGGGGGCACAGATACGCAGTATTTT.

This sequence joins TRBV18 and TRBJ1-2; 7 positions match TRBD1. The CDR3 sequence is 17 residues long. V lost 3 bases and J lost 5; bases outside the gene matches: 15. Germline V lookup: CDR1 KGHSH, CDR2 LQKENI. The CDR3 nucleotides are TGTGCCAGCTCACCTATTATCGATCGGGACAGCGGATATGGCTACACCTTC. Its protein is CASSPIIDRDSGYGYTF.

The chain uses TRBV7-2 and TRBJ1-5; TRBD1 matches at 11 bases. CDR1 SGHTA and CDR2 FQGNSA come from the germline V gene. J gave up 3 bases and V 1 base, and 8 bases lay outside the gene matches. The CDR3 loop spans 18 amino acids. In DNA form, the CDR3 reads TGTGCCAGCAGCTTAGTAGGGACAGGGGGTTCGATCAATCAGCCCCAGCATTTT. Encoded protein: CASSLVGTGGSINQPQHF.

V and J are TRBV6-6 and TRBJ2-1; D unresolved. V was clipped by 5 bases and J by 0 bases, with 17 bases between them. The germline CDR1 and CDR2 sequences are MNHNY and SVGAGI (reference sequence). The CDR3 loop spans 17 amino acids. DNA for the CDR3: TGTGCCAGCAGTCGACCGTTAACTTCTAGCTCCTACAATGAGCAGTTCTTC. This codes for CASSRPLTSSSYNEQFF.

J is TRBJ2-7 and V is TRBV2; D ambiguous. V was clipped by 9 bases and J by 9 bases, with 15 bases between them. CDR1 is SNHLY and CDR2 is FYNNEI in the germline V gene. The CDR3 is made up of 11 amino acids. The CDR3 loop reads CASQASTGQYF. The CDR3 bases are TGTGCCAGTCAAGCGTCGACCGGGCAGTACTTC.

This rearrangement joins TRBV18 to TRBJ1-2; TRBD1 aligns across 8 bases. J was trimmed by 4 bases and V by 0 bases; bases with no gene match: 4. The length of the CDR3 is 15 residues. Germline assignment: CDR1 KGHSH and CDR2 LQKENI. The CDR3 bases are TGTGCCAGCTCACCACCGGGGCAGGGGGCCTATGGCTACACCTTC. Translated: CASSPPGQGAYGYTF.